This record covers a single T cell receptor (beta chain). The source of the sample is a study of a mutant IDH1 vaccine in newly diagnosed glioma. V was clipped by 4 bases and J by 5 bases; unmatched bases: 7. Germline values: CDR1 MRHNA, CDR2 SNTAGT. This CDR3 has 14 amino acids. Clones were read by immunoSEQ multiplex PCR, and TCRdb kept only the in-frame ones, dropping some. The data hold roughly 25,000 clones, with 93% observed a single time. Time point denoted: baseline, week 1 (first vaccination visit). The treatment: pre-vaccination baseline after standard-of-care therapy. This sequence joins TRBV6-4 and TRBJ1-1, with 7 bases aligning to TRBD1. The sequence derives from a man in his forties with glioma. Source: PBMCs, taken from a glioma patient treated with radiotherapy, temozolomide or both. CDR3: CASSAQQGSTEAFF. CDR3 DNA: TGTGCCAGCAGTGCCCAACAGGGGTCTACTGAAGCTTTCTTT.